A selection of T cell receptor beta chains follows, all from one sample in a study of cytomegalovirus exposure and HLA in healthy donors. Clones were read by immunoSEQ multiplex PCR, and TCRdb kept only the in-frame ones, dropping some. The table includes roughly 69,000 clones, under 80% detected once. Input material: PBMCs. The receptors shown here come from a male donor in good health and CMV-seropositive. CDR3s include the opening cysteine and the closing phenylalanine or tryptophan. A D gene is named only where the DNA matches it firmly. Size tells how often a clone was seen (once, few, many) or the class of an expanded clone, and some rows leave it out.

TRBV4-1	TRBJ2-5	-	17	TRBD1	TGCGCCAGCAGCCAAGATTTGGGAGACAGGGGTTTAAAGACCCAGTACTTC	CASSQDLGDRGLKTQYF
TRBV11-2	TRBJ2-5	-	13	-	TGTGCCAGCAGCCTCCTGCGGCGGGAGACCCAGTACTTC	CASSLLRRETQYF
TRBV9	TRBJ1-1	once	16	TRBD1	TGTGCCAGCAGCCGGGGACAGGGGGCTGGGAACACTGAAGCTTTCTTT	CASSRGQGAGNTEAFF
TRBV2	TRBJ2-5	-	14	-	TGTGCCAGCAGTGAGTCTTCCAGCCAAGAGACCCAGTACTTC	CASSESSSQETQYF
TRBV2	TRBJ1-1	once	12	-	TGTGCCAGCAGTGATTGGAGGGGCGAAGCTTTCTTT	CASSDWRGEAFF
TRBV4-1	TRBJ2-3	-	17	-	TGCGCCAGCAGCCAATCGACTGGAGCAGTCGGCACAGATACGCAGTATTTT	CASSQSTGAVGTDTQYF
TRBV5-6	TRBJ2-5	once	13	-	TGTGCCAGCAGTTTTGACCTAGAAGAGACCCAGTACTTC	CASSFDLEETQYF
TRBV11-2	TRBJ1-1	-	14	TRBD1	TGTGCCAGCAGCTTAGGGACAGGGTGGACTGAAGCTTTCTTT	CASSLGTGWTEAFF
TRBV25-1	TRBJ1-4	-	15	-	TGTGCCAGCAGTGCAAATGCGGGCTACCTGGAGGGACTGTTTTTT	CASSANAGYLEGLFF
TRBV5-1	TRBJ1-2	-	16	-	TGCGCCAGCAGCTGGGGCGACAGGACCACCAACTATGGCTACACCTTC	CASSWGDRTTNYGYTF
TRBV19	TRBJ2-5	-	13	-	TGTGCCAGTAGTATTGACTTCCAAGAGACCCAGTACTTC	CASSIDFQETQYF
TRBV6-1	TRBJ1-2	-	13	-	TGTGCCAGCAGACTCAGGAGGGTTGAGGGCTACACCTTC	CASRLRRVEGYTF
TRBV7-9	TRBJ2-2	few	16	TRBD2	TGTTCCAGCAGCCCCCTCGGCGGGAGCAACACCGGGGAGCTGTTTTTT	CSSSPLGGSNTGELFF
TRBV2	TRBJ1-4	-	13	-	TGTGCCAGCAGCGGCAGGGGTAATGAAAAACTGTTTTTT	CASSGRGNEKLFF
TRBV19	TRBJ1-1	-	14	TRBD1	TGTGCCAGTATCGGAAGGGGGCCGAACACTGAAGCTTTCTTT	CASIGRGPNTEAFF
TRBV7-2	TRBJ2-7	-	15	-	TGTGCCAGCAGCCCGGCAGGGGAGCTCTCCTACGAGCAGTACTTC	CASSPAGELSYEQYF
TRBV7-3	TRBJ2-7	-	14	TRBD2	TGTGCCAGCAGCTCTAGCGGAATCTCCTACGAGCAGTACTTC	CASSSSGISYEQYF
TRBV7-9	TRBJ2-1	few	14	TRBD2	TGTGCCACCCCAGCGGGAACGTTCTACAATGAGCAGTTCTTC	CATPAGTFYNEQFF
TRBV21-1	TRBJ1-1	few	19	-	TGTGCCAGCAGCAAAAAATGGAGGGCCCAATTAGGGTTGAACACTGAAGCTTTCTTT	CASSKKWRAQLGLNTEAFF
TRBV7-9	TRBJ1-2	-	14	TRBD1	TGTGCCAGCAGCTCGGGACAGTTCAACTATGGCTACACCTTC	CASSSGQFNYGYTF
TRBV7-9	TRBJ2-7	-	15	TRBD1	TGTGCCAGCAGTTTATTGAGGGGACAGGCCTACGAGCAGTACTTC	CASSLLRGQAYEQYF
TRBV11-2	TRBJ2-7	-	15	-	TGTGCCAGCAGCTTAGACGCTAGCGCCCTCCGGGAGCAGTACTTC	CASSLDASALREQYF
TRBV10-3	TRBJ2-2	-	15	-	TGTGCCATCAGTGAGTCCCCGGGGTGGGCCGGGGAGCTGTTTTTT	CAISESPGWAGELFF
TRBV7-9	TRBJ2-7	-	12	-	TGTTCCAGCAGCCTGTTAAACTACGAGCAGTACTTC	CSSSLLNYEQYF
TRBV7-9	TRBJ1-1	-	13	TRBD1	TGTTCCAGCAGCTACAGGGGGCCCACTGAAGCTTTCTTT	CSSSYRGPTEAFF
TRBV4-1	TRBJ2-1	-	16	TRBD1	TGCGCCAGCAGCCAAGAAGGGGACAGGGGTAGGAATGAGCAGTTCTTC	CASSQEGDRGRNEQFF
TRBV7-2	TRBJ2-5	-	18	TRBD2	TGTGCCAGCAGCAAACAGGGGCTTCTAGCGGGGGGAAAAGAGACCCAGTACTTC	CASSKQGLLAGGKETQYF
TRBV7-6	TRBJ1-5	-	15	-	TGTGCCAGCAGCTCCGGACAGACCACTAATCAGCCCCAGCATTTT	CASSSGQTTNQPQHF
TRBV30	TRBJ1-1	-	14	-	TGTGCCTGGAGTGTGGGGGGGCGTGGCACTGAAGCTTTCTTT	CAWSVGGRGTEAFF
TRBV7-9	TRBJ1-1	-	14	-	TGTGCCAGCTCGGGGGGCACTCTGAACACTGAAGCTTTCTTT	CASSGGTLNTEAFF
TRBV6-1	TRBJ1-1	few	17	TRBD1	TGTGCCAGCAGTGAGGGGGGGATGACAGCAGGGGGCCTTCGGGCTTTCTTT	CASSEGGMTAGGLRAFF
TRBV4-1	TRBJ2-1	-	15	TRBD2	TGCGCCAGCAGACCCTTCCCCGGGGGGATCATTGAGCAGTTCTTC	CASRPFPGGIIEQFF
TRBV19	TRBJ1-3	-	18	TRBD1	TGTGCCACTGGGTCCGGGACAGGGAGCCCCCGCTCTGGAAACACCATATATTTT	CATGSGTGSPRSGNTIYF
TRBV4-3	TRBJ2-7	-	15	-	TGCGCCAGCAGCCAAGATTTATCGAGCTCCTACGAGCAGTACTTC	CASSQDLSSSYEQYF
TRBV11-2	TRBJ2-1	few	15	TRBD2	TGTGCCAGCAGCTTAAGCGGGGAGATATACAATGAGCAGTTCTTC	CASSLSGEIYNEQFF
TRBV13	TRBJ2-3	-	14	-	TGTGCCAGCAGCTTACCGGGGATGACAGATACGCAGTATTTT	CASSLPGMTDTQYF
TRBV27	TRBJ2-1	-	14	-	TGTGCCAGCAGTTGGGGGGGCGTAGACAATGAGCAGTTCTTC	CASSWGGVDNEQFF
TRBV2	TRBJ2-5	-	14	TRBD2	TGTGCCAGCACCAAACTAGCGAGCCAAGAGACCCAGTACTTC	CASTKLASQETQYF